The 12 T cell receptor beta chains listed next were all sequenced from one sample in a study of blood T cell repertoires in COVID-19. Sequencing used immunoSEQ multiplex PCR; TCRdb keeps in-frame clones, though not all of them. This sample yields about 160,000 clones, of which more than 80% are seen a single time; about an eighth belongs to the top ten. The sample consisted of peripheral blood. The receptors were gathered from a man younger than 35 with COVID-19, enrolled during active disease.

The J gene is TRBJ2-1, the V gene TRBV4-3; 12 bases map to TRBD2. V shed 3 bases, J shed 8 bases, and the junction held 5 bases outside the gene matches. There are 15 residues in the CDR3. Germline loops: CDR1 LGHNA, CDR2 YSLEER. This chain's CDR3 is CASSQASGRAHEQFF. The CDR3 bases are TGCGCCAGCAGCCAGGCTAGCGGGAGGGCCCATGAGCAGTTCTTC.

The chain has TRBV6-1 and TRBJ2-5; D remains unclear. V lost 4 bases and J 1 base, leaving 19 bases between the germline ends. Germline CDR1 and CDR2: MNHNS and SASEGT. The CDR3 loop spans 17 amino acids. CDR3 bases: TGTGCCAGCAGTGCCGACCGAGGATCTAGGCGCCAAGAGACCCAGTACTTC. This encodes CASSADRGSRRQETQYF.

The rearrangement joins TRBV9 to TRBJ2-1; TRBD2 agrees at 9 bases. The CDR3 has 16 residues. Germline V gene data show CDR1 as SGDLS and CDR2 as YYNGEE. Losses at the gene ends were 0 bases for V and 9 bases for J; bases not matched to a gene: 10. The DNA for the CDR3 is TGTGCCAGCAGCGTAGTAGGTAGCGGGAGAATCGGTGAGCAGTTCTTC. The encoded protein is CASSVVGSGRIGEQFF. Complete variable domain (other parts from reference TRBV9 and TRBJ2-1): DSGVTQTPKHLITATGQRVTLRCSPRSGDLSVYWYQQSLDQGLQFLIQYYNGEERAKGNILERFSAQQFPDLHSELNLSSLELGDSALYFCASSVVGSGRIGEQFFGPGTRLTVL.

This clone came up once. The V gene is TRBV29-1, the J gene TRBJ1-1, with D tentatively TRBD1 (6 bases). With 7 bases removed from V and 4 bases from J, the gap between germline ends came to 16 bases. The CDR3 is 13 amino acids. CDR1 and CDR2 from the germline V gene are SQVTM and ANQGSEA. The CDR3 coding sequence is TGCAGCGCCCCAACAGGGTTAGGCACTGAAGCTTTCTTT. As protein: CSAPTGLGTEAFF.

This chain uses TRBV5-1 with TRBJ1-2, with D tentatively TRBD1 (6 bases). The CDR3 sequence is 13 residues long. The germline V and J ends were trimmed by 0 bases and 11 bases, with 14 bases remaining between them. Germline loops: CDR1 SGHRS, CDR2 YFSETQ. This chain's CDR3 is CASSLGGTSHYTF. As DNA, the CDR3 is TGCGCCAGCAGCTTGGGAGGGACAAGCCATTACACCTTC.

The V call is TRBV2, the J call TRBJ2-5, with D tentatively TRBD2 (6 bases). V lost 0 bases to trimming and J lost 7 bases, with 12 bases between them. There are 14 residues in the CDR3. The V gene's germline CDR1 is SNHLY and CDR2 FYNNEI. The CDR3 reads CASSEARMGGTQYF. For the CDR3, the DNA is TGTGCCAGCAGTGAAGCGCGGATGGGGGGGACCCAGTACTTC.

Here the CDR3 reads CASSPPSQETQYF. For the CDR3, the DNA is TGTGCCAGCTCACCCCCGAGCCAAGAGACCCAGTACTTC. V is TRBV18 and J is TRBJ2-5; D unclear. V lost 3 bases to trimming and J lost 1 base, with 6 bases between them. The CDR3 has 13 residues. Germline CDR1 and CDR2: KGHSH and LQKENI. The full variable domain, in which reference TRBV18 and TRBJ2-5 provide the parts outside the CDR3, is NAGVMQNPRHLVRRRGQEARLRCSPMKGHSHVYWYRQLPEEGLKFMVYLQKENIIDESGMPKERFSAEFPKEGPSILRIQQVVRGDSAAYFCASSPPSQETQYFGPGTRLLVL.

The chain carries TRBV28 and TRBJ2-5; D gene uncertain. From germline, CDR1 is MDHEN and CDR2 SYDVKM. The CDR3 has 15 residues. The ends were cut back, 5 bases at V and 2 bases at J, with 15 bases in the middle. CDR3 in DNA: TGTGCCAGCAGTACCCCGGGTCCCTCACAAGAGACCCAGTACTTC. It translates to CASSTPGPSQETQYF.

CDR3 nucleotides: TGTGCCAGCAGCTTAGCCGGCAGAGCGGGAGGCCCACCGTCCTACAATGAGCAGTTCTTC. Residues: CASSLAGRAGGPPSYNEQFF. This chain joins TRBV7-2 and TRBJ2-1; TRBD2 agrees at 9 bases. CDR3 length equals 20 residues. V trimming: 0 bases; J trimming: 1 base; junction bases outside the gene matches: 13. Germline lookup yields CDR1 SGHTA and CDR2 FQGNSA.

V usage is TRBV7-2 and J usage is TRBJ2-1, with 10 bases matching TRBD1. Trimming took 3 bases from V and 8 from J; bases not matched to a gene: 7. The CDR3 loop spans 15 amino acids. The V gene's germline CDR1 is SGHTA and CDR2 FQGNSA. This CDR3 reads CASSFRDRGRDEQFF. CDR3 coding DNA: TGTGCCAGCAGCTTCCGGGACAGGGGAAGGGATGAGCAGTTCTTC.

The genes are TRBV27 and TRBJ2-1, with D maybe TRBD2 (5 bases). The CDR3 totals 16 residues. V was clipped by 5 bases and J by 7 bases, with 21 bases between them. Germline V gene sequence: CDR1 MNHEY, CDR2 SMNVEV (reference sequence). CDR3 in amino acids: CASSLSLGIGENEQFF. As DNA, the CDR3 is TGTGCCAGCAGTCTGTCCCTCGGGATCGGGGAGAATGAGCAGTTCTTC.

This clone has only one observation. J is TRBJ1-2 and V is TRBV13; a possible D gene is TRBD1 (6 bases). Germline V gene lookup returns CDR1 PRHDT and CDR2 FYEKMQ (reference sequence). The V end lost 4 bases, the J end lost 5 bases, and 11 bases lay between the germline ends. The CDR3 contains 13 residues. CDR3 coding DNA: TGTGCCAGCAGCTCGGACAGACCTTATGGCTACACCTTC. Its protein is CASSSDRPYGYTF.